These 2 T cell receptor beta chains originate from one sample sequenced in a study of blood T cell repertoires in COVID-19. Sequenced by immunoSEQ multiplex PCR; TCRdb stores in-frame clones only, minus some. The table shows tens of thousands of clones, with 60% to 80% occurring only once. The sample was peripheral blood. Receptors originate from a man at least 80 years old with active or convalescent COVID-19.

This sequence joins TRBV7-9 and TRBJ1-1; D is possibly TRBD1 (6 bases). The CDR3 sequence is 12 residues long. V lost 5 bases, J lost 3 bases, and 7 bases lay in between. Per the germline V gene, CDR1 is SEHNR and CDR2 is FQNEAQ (reference sequence). The CDR3 region has the DNA TGTGCCAGCAGCCGGACAGACACTGAAGCTTTCTTT. Protein: CASSRTDTEAFF.

V usage is TRBV2 and J usage is TRBJ1-2, with 9 bases aligning to TRBD1. The germline gives CDR1 SNHLY, CDR2 FYNNEI. Trimming took 8 bases from V and 7 from J; bases not matched to a gene: 8. This CDR3 has 13 amino acids. Here the CDR3 DNA reads TGTGCCAGCTCCAGGACAGGGGTGGGTGGCTACACCTTC. It codes for CASSRTGVGGYTF. The full variable domain, its missing parts supplied by reference TRBV2 and TRBJ1-2, is EPEVTQTPSHQVTQMGQEVILRCVPISNHLYFYWYRQILGQKVEFLVSFYNNEISEKSEIFDDQFSVERPDGSNFTLKIRSTKLEDSAMYFCASSRTGVGGYTFGSGTRLTVV.